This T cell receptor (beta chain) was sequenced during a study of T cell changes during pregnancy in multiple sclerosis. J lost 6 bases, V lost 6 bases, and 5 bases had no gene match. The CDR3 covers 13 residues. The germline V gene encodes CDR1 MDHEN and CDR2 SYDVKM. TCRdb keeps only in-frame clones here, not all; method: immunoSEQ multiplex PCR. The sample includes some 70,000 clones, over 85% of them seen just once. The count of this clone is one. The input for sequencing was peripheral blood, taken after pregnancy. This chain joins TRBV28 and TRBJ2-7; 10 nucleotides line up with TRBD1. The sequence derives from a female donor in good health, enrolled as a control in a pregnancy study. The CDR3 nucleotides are TGTGCCAGCAGCCCGGGACAGGGGTCCGAGCAGTACTTC. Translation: CASSPGQGSEQYF.